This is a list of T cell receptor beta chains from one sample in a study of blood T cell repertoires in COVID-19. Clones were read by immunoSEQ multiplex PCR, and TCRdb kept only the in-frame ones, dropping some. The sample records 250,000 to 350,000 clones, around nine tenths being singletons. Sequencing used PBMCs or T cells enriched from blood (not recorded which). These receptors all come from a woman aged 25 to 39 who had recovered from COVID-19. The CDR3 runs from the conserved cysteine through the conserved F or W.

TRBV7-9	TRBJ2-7	CASSPQTRDRGTHEQYF
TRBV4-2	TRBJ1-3	CASSATGTGGLNTIYF
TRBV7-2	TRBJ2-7	CASSLQGATYEQYF
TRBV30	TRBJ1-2	CAWSIPGGGYTF
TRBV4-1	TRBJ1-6	CASSQTARGVTESSYNSPLHF
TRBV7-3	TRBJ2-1	CASSSGDLSYNEQFF
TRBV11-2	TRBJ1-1	CASSSERGRVAFF
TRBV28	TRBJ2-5	CASSPRRGILETQYF
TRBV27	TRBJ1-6	CASSLGGGWNSPLHF
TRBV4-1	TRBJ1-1	CASSQDQGAKYTEAFF
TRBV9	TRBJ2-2	CASSVGQPNTGELFF
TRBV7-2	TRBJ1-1	CASSFFLRSAVTEAFF
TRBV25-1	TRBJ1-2	CASSDYYGYTF
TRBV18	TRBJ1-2	CASSPYRDGGYTF
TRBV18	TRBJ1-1	CASSPYQGGGNTEAFF
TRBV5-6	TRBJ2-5	CASSLNPGETQYF
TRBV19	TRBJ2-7	CASSIRLAGSYEQYF
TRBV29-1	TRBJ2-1	CSVRIREQQFF
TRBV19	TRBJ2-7	CASSKSDRAYEQYF
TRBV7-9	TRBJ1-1	CASSLVGLATEAFF
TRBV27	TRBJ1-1	CASSHPVWGENTEAFF
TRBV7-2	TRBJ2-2	CASSLSGTGASNTGELFF
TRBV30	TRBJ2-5	CAWERGTQYF
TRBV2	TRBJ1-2	CASSEMRGYTF
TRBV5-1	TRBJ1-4	CASSLRGTTNEKLFF
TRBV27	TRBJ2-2	CASGAMNTGELFF
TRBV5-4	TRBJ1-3	CASSFGSGSSGNTIYF
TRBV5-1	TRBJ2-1	CASSLVGQAYNEQFF
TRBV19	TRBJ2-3	CASMVAGRTDTQYF
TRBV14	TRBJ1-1	CASSQPGANTEAFF
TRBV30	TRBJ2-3	CAWALLTDTQYF
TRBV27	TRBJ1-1	CASSSSTKEAFF
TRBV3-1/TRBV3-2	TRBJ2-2	CASSLFGELFF
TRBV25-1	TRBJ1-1	CASSELTSEAFF
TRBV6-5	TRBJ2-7	CASSYALAGGPREQYF
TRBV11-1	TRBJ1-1	CASSSSISEAFF
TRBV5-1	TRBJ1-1	CASSLAQGGGTMNTEAFF
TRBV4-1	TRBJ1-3	CASSLSSRGGNTIYF
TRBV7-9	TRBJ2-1	CASSRAGSDEQFF
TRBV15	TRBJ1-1	CATSSPLTGTEAFF
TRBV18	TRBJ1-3	CASSKATGTSSGNTIYF
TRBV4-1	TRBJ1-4	CASSQHQNGQGNEKLFF
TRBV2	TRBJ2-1	CASSRGQGAYNEQFF
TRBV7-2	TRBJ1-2	CASSFGGANYGYTF
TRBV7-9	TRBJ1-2	CASSLRDIDGYTF
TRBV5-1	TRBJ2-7	CASSSGQGEQYF
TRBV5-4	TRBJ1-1	CASSSPGYGTEAFF
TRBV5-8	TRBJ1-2	CASSPEGLRNYGYTF
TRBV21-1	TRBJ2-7	CASSEHPGSYEQYF
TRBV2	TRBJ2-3	CASTDSTDTQYF
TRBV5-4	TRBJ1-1	CASSLRGEGTEAFF
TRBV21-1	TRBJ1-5	CASSKAGQTVLQPQHF
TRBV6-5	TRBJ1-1	CASSYPGTGRNTEAFF
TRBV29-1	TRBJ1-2	CSASGPGTGDYGYTF
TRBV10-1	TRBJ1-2	CASRCGYGYTF
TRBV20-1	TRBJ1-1	CSAQTGSEAFF
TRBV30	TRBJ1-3	CAWSSGQSSGNTIYF